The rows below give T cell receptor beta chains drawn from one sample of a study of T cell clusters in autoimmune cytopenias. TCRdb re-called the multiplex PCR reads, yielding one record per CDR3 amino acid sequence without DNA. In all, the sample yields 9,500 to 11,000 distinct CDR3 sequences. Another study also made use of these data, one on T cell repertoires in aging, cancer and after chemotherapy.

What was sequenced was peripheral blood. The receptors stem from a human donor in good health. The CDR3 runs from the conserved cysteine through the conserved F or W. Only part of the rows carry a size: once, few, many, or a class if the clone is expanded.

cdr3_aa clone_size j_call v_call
CASIGGRRNQPQHF . TRBJ1-5 TRBV12-3/TRBV12-4
CASSPSGATQYF . TRBJ2-3 TRBV12-3/TRBV12-4
CASSLMGAGNEQFF medium-sized TRBJ2-1 TRBV7-6
CASSLPAGGHNEQFF . TRBJ2-1 TRBV5-6
CASSSKLAVSTDTQYF . TRBJ2-3 TRBV7-9
CASSNRGADYGYTF . TRBJ1-2 TRBV12-3/TRBV12-4
CASSPDAGSTEAFF . TRBJ1-1 TRBV18
CASKVGLNTEAFF medium-sized TRBJ1-1 TRBV6-5
CASSLLPTSGGSNEQFF . TRBJ2-1 TRBV7-3
CATSDLSGSEQFF . TRBJ2-1 TRBV24-1
CASSVNLGGATDTQYF medium-sized TRBJ2-3 TRBV27
CASSYSMARMKTDTQYF . TRBJ2-3 TRBV6-5
CASRDSGTGELFF medium-sized TRBJ2-2 TRBV7-9
CASSLAGEGYNEQFF . TRBJ2-1 TRBV5-1
CASSYRSTRTGHPNTEAFF . TRBJ1-1 TRBV6-5
CASIDGQGAEQYF . TRBJ2-7 TRBV25-1
CASSLSPGQGDQETQYF . TRBJ2-5 TRBV27
CASRLREGRNYGYTF medium-sized TRBJ1-2 TRBV27
CASSFGLRPTRDTQYF . TRBJ2-3 TRBV5-1
CAIRDTSNQPQHF . TRBJ1-5 TRBV10-3
CASSLPGSKNIQYF . TRBJ2-4 TRBV5-4
CASSPGPRHGGRDTEAFF . TRBJ1-1 TRBV5-7
CASSIGPPGRSNSGANVLTF . TRBJ2-6 TRBV19
CASSPGSGQGYEQYF . TRBJ2-7 TRBV4-2
CASSPTRTGRQPQHF . TRBJ1-5 TRBV11-2
CASSFGAEQTQYF . TRBJ2-5 TRBV7-9
CASSLSVAGTPPNYGYTF medium-sized TRBJ1-2 TRBV7-9
CSTRGRWDTEAFF medium-sized TRBJ1-1 TRBV29-1
CASSSARGEQFF . TRBJ2-1 TRBV6-2/TRBV6-3
CASSPGGDEQYF medium-sized TRBJ2-7 TRBV6-2/TRBV6-3
CASRLAGGDLHEQYF . TRBJ2-7 TRBV5-1
CASSLGQGDYDGYTF . TRBJ1-2 TRBV19
CASSSLTRQGNEQYF . TRBJ2-7 TRBV5-4
CASTRGQGHEQYF medium-sized TRBJ2-7 TRBV6-5
CASSFQGQGRAEAFF . TRBJ1-1 TRBV12-3/TRBV12-4
CASTPAGPGELFF . TRBJ2-2 TRBV12-3/TRBV12-4
CASSYSVAGYRVYEQYF medium-sized TRBJ2-7 TRBV6-5